Here is one TCR beta chain with its context. Trimming took 2 bases from V and 5 from J; bases not matched to a gene: 9. The CDR3 spans 18 residues. Germline CDR1 and CDR2: SGHAT and FQNNGV. The data belong to a study of blood T cell repertoires in COVID-19. Clones were sequenced by immunoSEQ multiplex PCR, and TCRdb holds only the in-frame ones, with some missing. There are roughly 70,000 clones in the sample; more than 90% occur only once, and around 13% lies in the top ten. Sample: peripheral blood. This sequence was found in a human donor with active COVID-19. The donor label of this sample is uncertain. The gene calls are TRBV11-2 and TRBJ2-3; the match to TRBD2 covers 14 bases. The CDR3 region is CASSLRGTSGRRGDTQYF. CDR3 in DNA: TGTGCCAGCAGCTTACGAGGGACTAGCGGGAGAAGGGGAGATACGCAGTATTTT.